The next 22 T cell receptor beta chains were all read from a single sample in a study of lymphopenia after photon versus proton radiotherapy. Libraries were prepared by immunoSEQ multiplex PCR; TCRdb keeps only in-frame clonotypes and omits some of them. The sample lists about 5,000 clones, around 89% occurring once. Here the sequenced sample was peripheral blood, taken from a patient treated with photon-based radiotherapy. These receptors were taken from a man aged 25 to 40 with gastric cancer.

This chain joins TRBV5-1 and TRBJ1-2; TRBD1 matches 10 bases. With V trimmed by 4 bases and J by 0 bases, 3 bases remained unmatched. This CDR3 region has 15 residues. Germline CDR1 SGHRS, CDR2 YFSETQ. The CDR3 region is CASSTGTGANYGYTF. For the CDR3, the DNA is TGCGCCAGCAGCACCGGGACAGGGGCTAACTATGGCTACACCTTC.

This chain connects TRBV18 to TRBJ2-7; D not resolved. The germline V and J ends were trimmed by 0 bases and 6 bases, with 12 bases remaining between them. Looked up from germline, CDR1 is KGHSH and CDR2 is LQKENI. There are 14 residues in the CDR3. CDR3 in DNA: TGTGCCAGCTCACCACCGGTAGGGTCCCTCGAGCAGTACTTC. It encodes CASSPPVGSLEQYF.

Here the CDR3 DNA reads TGTGCCAGCAGCTTAAGAGAAGAGACCCAGTACTTC. Amino acids: CASSLREETQYF. This rearrangement joins TRBV7-2 to TRBJ2-5, with D hard to call. Germline V gene lookup returns CDR1 SGHTA and CDR2 FQGNSA. Between the trimmed V and J ends, which lost 2 bases and 3 bases, there was a span of 4 bases. There are 12 residues in the CDR3.

In DNA form, the CDR3 reads TGTGCCAGCAGTCGGACAGGGTCGGGAGGTGGCTACACCTTC. It codes for CASSRTGSGGGYTF. V is TRBV28 and J is TRBJ1-2, with 8 positions matching TRBD1. This CDR3 has 14 residues. J gave up 7 bases and V 5 bases, and 9 bases lay outside the gene matches. Germline values: CDR1 MDHEN, CDR2 SYDVKM.

The chain has TRBV5-1 and TRBJ1-6; TRBD1 aligns across 10 bases. CDR3 length: 16 amino acids. The junction had 5 bases not matched to a gene; V was cut back by 0 bases and J by 8 bases. Germline CDR1 SGHRS, CDR2 YFSETQ. CDR3: CASSLAGTGEHSPLHF. The CDR3 DNA sequence: TGCGCCAGCAGCTTGGCCGGGACAGGGGAACATTCACCCCTCCACTTT.

The chain carries TRBV10-2 and TRBJ2-6, with D possibly being TRBD2 (6 bases). This CDR3 is 17 amino acids long. Trimming stripped 4 bases from V and 0 bases from J, with 13 bases between. From germline, CDR1 is WSHSY and CDR2 SAAADI. The CDR3 protein is CASSVGGGASGANVLTF. DNA of the CDR3: TGCGCCAGCAGTGTCGGGGGTGGGGCCTCTGGGGCCAACGTCCTGACTTTC.

The V call is TRBV6-6, the J call TRBJ2-1; D is unclear. Trimming stripped 0 bases from V and 7 bases from J, with 4 bases between. Germline V lookup: CDR1 MNHNY, CDR2 SVGAGI (reference sequence). The CDR3 consists of 12 residues. In nucleotides, the CDR3 is TGTGCCAGCAGTTACTCGGGTAATGAGCAGTTCTTC. Its translation: CASSYSGNEQFF.

The chain combines TRBV5-5 with TRBJ1-6; 10 bases align to TRBD1. There are 17 residues in the CDR3. Germline values: CDR1 SGHKS, CDR2 YYEKEE (reference sequence). Trimming at V came to 1 base and at J to 7 bases, leaving 8 bases not matched to a gene. This CDR3 reads CASSLTGTGEHNSPLHF. CDR3 coding DNA: TGTGCCAGCAGCTTGACAGGGACAGGGGAGCACAATTCACCCCTCCACTTT.

The chain joins TRBV15 to TRBJ1-4; D gene ambiguous. The V end was cut by 7 bases, the J end by 0 bases, with 15 bases between. Germline assignment: CDR1 LNHNV and CDR2 YYDKDF (reference sequence). There are 16 residues in the CDR3. The chain's CDR3 is CATTPPGFATNEKLFF. CDR3 DNA: TGTGCCACCACACCTCCGGGGTTTGCAACTAATGAAAAACTGTTTTTT.

Here the CDR3 DNA reads TGTGCCAGCAGCTTAGGTTTACAGGCCCTACAAGAGACCCAGTACTTC. This encodes CASSLGLQALQETQYF. J is TRBJ2-5 and V is TRBV11-3; D is perhaps TRBD1 (5 bases). This CDR3 contains 16 residues. Germline V CDR1 and CDR2: SGHNT, YENEEA. V shed 1 base and J shed 2 bases, with 14 bases lying between them.

The chain employs TRBV6-5 and TRBJ1-1; no definite D call. The germline V and J ends were trimmed by 3 bases and 10 bases, with 15 bases remaining between them. CDR1 is MNHEY and CDR2 is SVGAGI in the germline V gene. The CDR3 is 13 residues long. CDR3 in amino acids: CASSYFPEEAAFF. The CDR3 coding sequence is TGTGCCAGCAGTTATTTTCCAGAGGAGGCAGCTTTCTTT.

The chain combines TRBV7-9 with TRBJ2-2; D is unclear. The CDR3 spans 11 residues. In germline, CDR1 is SEHNR, CDR2 FQNEAQ (reference sequence). Trimming cost V 2 bases and J 7 bases, with 2 bases left between them. CDR3 DNA sequence: TGTGCCAGCAGCTTAAGCGGGGAGCTGTTTTTT. Protein product: CASSLSGELFF.

The V gene is TRBV7-2, the J gene TRBJ1-2; TRBD1 is a possible D gene (6 bases). The CDR3 is 15 amino acids. V gave up 0 bases and J gave up 6 bases, with 14 bases separating them. Germline V gene sequence: CDR1 SGHTA, CDR2 FQGNSA. CDR3 in amino acids: CASSLAGTSNHGYTF. The CDR3 nucleotides read TGTGCCAGCAGCTTAGCGGGGACATCGAATCATGGCTACACCTTC.

In this sample, this clone turned up once. The V gene is TRBV5-3, the J gene TRBJ1-2; D is uncertain. TRBV5-3 is treated as an ORF (open reading frame) with a function not yet certain. Deletions cut 8 bases from V and 5 bases from J, with 19 bases between. This CDR3 is 14 amino acids long. The CDR3 loop reads CASSLSVSWYGYTF. The CDR3 bases are TGTGCCAGCAGCCTTTCGGTCTCTTGGTATGGCTACACCTTC.

This clone has just a few counts. The genes are TRBV19 and TRBJ1-2; 9 positions match TRBD1. V lost 10 bases, J lost 4 bases, and 10 bases stayed unmatched. There are 14 residues in the CDR3. CDR1 and CDR2 from the germline V gene are LNHDA and SQIVND (reference sequence). This CDR3 is CATESGQGSYGYTF. CDR3 bases: TGTGCCACCGAATCGGGACAGGGATCCTATGGCTACACCTTC.

V usage is TRBV7-9 and J usage is TRBJ1-1, with D unclear. The CDR3 is 12 amino acids. Germline V gene data show CDR1 as SEHNR and CDR2 as FQNEAQ (reference sequence). V lost 6 bases to trimming and J lost 1 base, with 6 bases between them. CDR3 in amino acids: CASRRENTEAFF. The CDR3 DNA sequence: TGTGCCAGCAGACGAGAGAACACTGAAGCTTTCTTT.

This chain links TRBV6-1 with TRBJ2-7; no reliable D call. Per germline, CDR1 MNHNS and CDR2 SASEGT. Trimming took off 2 bases at V and 1 base at J, with 12 bases between the two ends. CDR3 length equals 15 residues. Written as DNA, the CDR3 is TGTGCCAGCAGTGAACTGGCCTTCAAATCCTACGAGCAGTACTTC. Amino acid sequence: CASSELAFKSYEQYF.

The rearrangement links TRBV6-1 to TRBJ2-7; D might be TRBD2 (5 bases). V shed 2 bases and J shed 12 bases, with 11 bases lying between them. Per the germline V gene, CDR1 is MNHNS and CDR2 is SASEGT. There are 11 residues in the CDR3. The CDR3 sequence: CASSEPRGLYF. The DNA for the CDR3 is TGTGCCAGCAGTGAACCACGAGGGCTGTACTTC.

This chain connects TRBV11-3 to TRBJ2-3; D unclear. The CDR3 has 16 residues. CDR1 and CDR2 from the germline V gene are SGHNT and YENEEA. V was clipped by 5 bases and J by 6 bases, with 21 bases between them. CDR3 DNA sequence: TGTGCCAGCAGCCGCCCCTTGCGCCTTAGGGTGGATACGCAGTATTTT. Translated: CASSRPLRLRVDTQYF.

The chain links TRBV15 to TRBJ2-1; 13 nucleotides line up with TRBD2. Germline V CDR1 and CDR2: LNHNV, YYDKDF (reference sequence). V was pared by 5 bases and J by 10 bases, with 11 bases of the junction left unmatched. The CDR3 has 16 amino acids. In DNA form, the CDR3 reads TGTGCCACCAGCCCACGGACTAGCGGGAGCCTATGGGAGCAGTTCTTC. It yields the protein CATSPRTSGSLWEQFF. The full variable domain, in which reference TRBV15 and TRBJ2-1 provide the parts outside the CDR3, is DAMVIQNPRYQVTQFGKPVTLSCSQTLNHNVMYWYQQKSSQAPKLLFHYYDKDFNNEADTPDNFQSRRPNTSFCFLDIRSPGLGDTAMYLCATSPRTSGSLWEQFFGPGTRLTVL.

The V and J genes are TRBV19 and TRBJ2-5; no definite D call. Trimming shortened V by 3 bases and J by 3 bases, and 8 bases separated the two germline ends. Germline CDR1 and CDR2: LNHDA and SQIVND (reference sequence). The CDR3 is 13 amino acids. CDR3 amino acids: CASSMEPEETQYF. CDR3 nucleotides: TGTGCCAGTAGTATGGAACCAGAAGAGACCCAGTACTTC. The variable domain in full, completed from reference TRBV19 and TRBJ2-5, reads DGGITQSPKYLFRKEGQNVTLSCEQNLNHDAMYWYRQDPGQGLRLIYYSQIVNDFQKGDIAEGYSVSREKKESFPLTVTSAQKNPTAFYLCASSMEPEETQYFGPGTRLLVL.

This chain uses TRBV10-3 with TRBJ1-2, with D hard to call. The CDR3 spans 13 residues. V lost 10 bases to trimming and J lost 2 bases, with 14 bases between them. Germline V gene lookup returns CDR1 ENHRY and CDR2 SYGVKD. DNA for the CDR3: TGTGCCACCGGCAACCAAGACAACTATGGCTACACCTTC. This translates into CATGNQDNYGYTF.